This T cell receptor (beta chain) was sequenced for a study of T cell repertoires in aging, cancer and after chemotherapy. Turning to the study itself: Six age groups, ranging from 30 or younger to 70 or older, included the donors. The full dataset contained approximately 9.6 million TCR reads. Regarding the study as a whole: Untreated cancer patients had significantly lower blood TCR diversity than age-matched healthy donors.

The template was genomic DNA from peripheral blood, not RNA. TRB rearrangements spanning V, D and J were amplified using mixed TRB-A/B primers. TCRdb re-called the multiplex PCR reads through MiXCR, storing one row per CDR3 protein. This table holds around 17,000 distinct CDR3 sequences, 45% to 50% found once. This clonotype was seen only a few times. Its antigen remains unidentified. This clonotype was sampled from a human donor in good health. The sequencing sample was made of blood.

CDR3 residues: CASSDSDYNEQFF. The CDR3, as DNA: TGTGCCAGCAGTGACTCGGACTACAATGAGCAGTTCTTC. The chain has TRBV6-4 and TRBJ2-1; D remains ambiguous. The germline V and J ends were trimmed by 0 bases and 3 bases, with 3 bases remaining between them. Germline V lookup: CDR1 MRHNA, CDR2 SNTAGT. The CDR3 totals 13 residues.